This TCR beta chain originates from a study of shared clonotypes between healthy human individuals. Germline CDR1 SGDLS, CDR2 YYNGEE. The CDR3 has 17 amino acids. Trimming removed 0 bases from V and 3 bases from J; junction bases left unmatched: 8. The table came from immunoSEQ multiplex PCR; TCRdb's copy has only in-frame clones and leaves some out. This sample has under 2.5 million clones, with around 90% found just once. The sample was naive CD4+ T cells from PBMCs. Documented subset: CD45RA+ positively selected. The V gene is TRBV9, the J gene TRBJ1-5; TRBD1 matches 8 bases. This clonotype originated in a man aged 18 to 30 in good health. Some clones in this sample may be carry-over from other donors' samples. The CDR3 sequence is CASSVGGQVWDNQPQHF. Here the CDR3 DNA reads TGTGCCAGCAGCGTAGGGGGACAGGTCTGGGACAATCAGCCCCAGCATTTT.